These 22 T cell receptor beta chains came from one sample sequenced in a study of blood T cell repertoires in COVID-19. The assay was immunoSEQ multiplex PCR, and TCRdb's table has in-frame clones only and misses some. The sample carries around 450,000 clones, around 90% recorded once. The specimen sequenced was PBMCs or T cells enriched from blood (not recorded which). Receptors were obtained from a woman in her late teens or twenties who had recovered from COVID-19.

This chain joins TRBV18 and TRBJ1-5; D is perhaps TRBD1 (6 bases). Germline CDR1 and CDR2: KGHSH and LQKENI. CDR3 size: 14 residues. V lost 3 bases to trimming and J lost 4 bases, with 10 bases between them. The CDR3 is CASSPGQSNQPQHF. CDR3 in DNA: TGTGCCAGCTCACCGGGACAATCTAATCAGCCCCAGCATTTT.

The rearrangement joins TRBV19 to TRBJ1-3; D not certain. Germline CDR1 is LNHDA and CDR2 is SQIVND (reference sequence). This CDR3 comprises 16 residues. The V gene lost 5 bases and the J gene lost 0 bases, with 14 bases spanning the gap. CDR3 loop: CASSARTGSSGNTIYF. The CDR3 DNA reads as TGTGCCAGTAGTGCACGGACGGGAAGCTCTGGAAACACCATATATTTT. The full variable domain, its missing parts supplied by reference TRBV19 and TRBJ1-3, is DGGITQSPKYLFRKEGQNVTLSCEQNLNHDAMYWYRQDPGQGLRLIYYSQIVNDFQKGDIAEGYSVSREKKESFPLTVTSAQKNPTAFYLCASSARTGSSGNTIYFGEGSWLTVV.

V is TRBV4-1 and J is TRBJ1-2; D remains unclear. CDR1 MGHRA and CDR2 YSYEKL come from the germline V gene. The V gene lost 0 bases and the J gene lost 3 bases, with 8 bases spanning the gap. The CDR3 covers 14 residues. The CDR3 is CASSQDATYYGYTF. The CDR3, as DNA: TGCGCCAGCAGCCAAGATGCGACATACTATGGCTACACCTTC.

This clone was detected a few times. V is TRBV6-5 and J is TRBJ1-2; 7 bases map to TRBD1. Losses at the gene ends were 6 bases for V and 0 bases for J; bases not matched to a gene: 4. Germline CDR1 MNHEY, CDR2 SVGAGI. The CDR3 covers 14 residues. CDR3 loop: CASSPGQTNYGYTF. The CDR3 DNA reads as TGTGCCAGCAGCCCGGGACAGACTAACTATGGCTACACCTTC.

The V and J genes are TRBV9 and TRBJ1-6, with D unclear. The CDR3 contains 15 residues. CDR1 is SGDLS, CDR2 YYNGEE, per germline. V dropped 1 base and J dropped 7 bases, with 12 bases sitting between them. CDR3 sequence reads: CASSVMGTGNSPLHF. The DNA of the CDR3 is TGTGCCAGCAGCGTAATGGGAACGGGGAATTCACCCCTCCACTTT. The full variable domain, its missing parts supplied by reference TRBV9 and TRBJ1-6, is DSGVTQTPKHLITATGQRVTLRCSPRSGDLSVYWYQQSLDQGLQFLIQYYNGEERAKGNILERFSAQQFPDLHSELNLSSLELGDSALYFCASSVMGTGNSPLHFGNGTRLTVT.

This clone was seen just once. The CDR3 nucleotides read TGTGCCTGGAGTGTTCGTAGCAGCTTAAATGAAAAACTGTTTTTT. Translated: CAWSVRSSLNEKLFF. This rearrangement joins TRBV30 to TRBJ1-4; no definite D call. The V gene lost 0 bases and the J gene lost 5 bases, with 13 bases spanning the gap. This CDR3 is 15 amino acids long. Per germline, CDR1 GTSNPN and CDR2 SVGIG (reference sequence).

V gene TRBV2 combines with J gene TRBJ1-2; 7 nucleotides line up with TRBD1. The CDR3 totals 14 residues. CDR1 and CDR2 (germline): SNHLY, FYNNEI. V lost 5 bases and J lost 8; bases outside the gene matches: 11. CDR3 loop: CASSPTGEEEGYTF. The CDR3 DNA reads as TGTGCCAGCAGTCCTACAGGGGAGGAAGAAGGCTACACCTTC. The full variable domain, with the rest looked up from reference TRBV2 and TRBJ1-2, is EPEVTQTPSHQVTQMGQEVILRCVPISNHLYFYWYRQILGQKVEFLVSFYNNEISEKSEIFDDQFSVERPDGSNFTLKIRSTKLEDSAMYFCASSPTGEEEGYTFGSGTRLTVV.

This clone was picked up a small number of times. The V and J genes are TRBV7-2 and TRBJ1-2, with 9 bases identical to TRBD1. V dropped 5 bases and J dropped 8; count of bases not matched to a gene: 9. Germline lookup yields CDR1 SGHTA and CDR2 FQGNSA. This CDR3 has 14 amino acids. The CDR3 region is CASSRPGTGRGYTF. The CDR3 nucleotides read TGTGCCAGCAGCCGTCCCGGGACAGGGAGGGGCTACACCTTC.

The V call is TRBV5-6, the J call TRBJ1-3, with D possibly TRBD1 on 6 matching bases. V dropped 3 bases and J dropped 0 bases, with 13 bases sitting between them. There are 16 residues in the CDR3. CDR1 and CDR2 from the germline V gene are SGHDT and YYEEEE. CDR3 nucleotide sequence: TGTGCCAGCAGCTCATACAGGGTCTACTCTGGAAACACCATATATTTT. This sequence encodes CASSSYRVYSGNTIYF.

This chain connects TRBV3-1 (or the pseudogene TRBV3-2) to TRBJ1-2; D is undetermined. Germline assignment: CDR1 LGHDT and CDR2 YNNKEL (reference sequence). The CDR3 runs 18 residues. Trimming took off 1 base at V and 1 base at J, with 19 bases between the two ends. The CDR3 loop reads CASSQAYSPNFYNYGYTF. CDR3 nucleotide sequence: TGTGCCAGCAGCCAAGCATACAGCCCGAATTTTTATAACTATGGCTACACCTTC.

The chain uses TRBV6-4 and TRBJ1-1; a weak D match, TRBD1 (6 bases). V was pared by 4 bases and J by 4 bases, with 25 bases between. CDR1 and CDR2 (germline): MRHNA, SNTAGT. There are 18 residues in the CDR3. The CDR3 DNA sequence: TGTGCCAGCAGTGTTCCCATTCTACAGGGCCGGTCGGCCACTGAAGCTTTCTTT. It codes for CASSVPILQGRSATEAFF.

The chain joins TRBV9 to TRBJ2-1; TRBD2 matches at 8 bases. V was pared by 2 bases and J by 2 bases, with 6 bases of the junction left unmatched. The CDR3 is 16 amino acids. Germline CDR1 SGDLS, CDR2 YYNGEE. CDR3 sequence reads: CASSVAGGPTYNEQFF. In DNA, the CDR3 is TGTGCCAGCAGCGTTGCGGGGGGCCCTACCTACAATGAGCAGTTCTTC.

The chain has TRBV28 and TRBJ1-6; D not certain. The V and J ends lost 7 bases and 11 bases respectively, with 18 bases between them. CDR3 length equals 14 residues. Germline CDR1 and CDR2: MDHEN and SYDVKM. The chain's CDR3 is CASIGGTYGAPLHF. The CDR3 coding sequence is TGTGCCAGCATTGGTGGAACCTATGGAGCACCCCTCCACTTT.

This chain links TRBV6-5 with TRBJ2-3; 10 bases match TRBD2. The V gene end was trimmed by 8 bases and the J gene end by 2 bases; junction bases not matched to a gene: 7. This CDR3 spans 15 amino acids. Germline CDR1 reads MNHEY; CDR2 reads SVGAGI. The CDR3 is CASLFSGGTTDTQYF. The CDR3 nucleotides read TGTGCCAGCCTTTTTAGCGGGGGGACCACAGATACGCAGTATTTT.

J is TRBJ1-4 and V is TRBV7-2, with TRBD1 matching 9 bases. Germline V lookup: CDR1 SGHTA, CDR2 FQGNSA. Trimming took 5 bases from V and 8 from J; bases not matched to a gene: 6. The CDR3 is 14 residues long. The CDR3 DNA follows: TGTGCCAGCAGCCCACAGGGGGCGAGCGAAAAACTGTTTTTT. It specifies CASSPQGASEKLFF.

This chain connects TRBV9 to TRBJ1-2, with D tentatively TRBD1 (5 bases). V lost 5 bases, J lost 3 bases, and 8 bases lay in between. This CDR3 has 12 residues. Germline assignment: CDR1 SGDLS and CDR2 YYNGEE. DNA for the CDR3: TGTGCCAGCAGGGGACTCGACTATGGCTACACCTTC. Protein: CASRGLDYGYTF.

This chain connects TRBV11-2 to TRBJ2-7; TRBD1 matches at 7 bases. Germline trimming cut 6 bases from V and 2 bases from J; bases unmatched to any gene: 7. This CDR3 contains 14 residues. CDR1 is SGHAT and CDR2 is FQNNGV in the germline V gene. The CDR3 loop reads CASRGQGDPYEQYF. The CDR3 region has the DNA TGTGCCAGCAGGGGGCAGGGGGATCCCTACGAGCAGTACTTC.

The rearrangement uses TRBV7-9 and TRBJ2-3; TRBD1 is a possible D gene (5 bases). Trimming stripped 4 bases from V and 13 bases from J, with 15 bases between. The germline V gene has CDR1 SEHNR and CDR2 FQNEAQ (reference sequence). This CDR3 spans 12 amino acids. The CDR3: CASSWEGHGEYF. DNA for the CDR3: TGTGCCAGCAGCTGGGAAGGACATGGGGAGTATTTT.

The chain recombines TRBV11-2 with TRBJ2-3, with 9 bases identical to TRBD2. Trimming removed 5 bases from V and 5 bases from J; junction bases left unmatched: 8. This CDR3 spans 15 amino acids. In germline, CDR1 is SGHAT, CDR2 FQNNGV. The CDR3 is CASSPAGGVRDTQYF. The CDR3 nucleotides read TGTGCCAGCAGCCCGGCGGGGGGGGTGAGAGATACGCAGTATTTT.

The rearrangement links TRBV14 to TRBJ1-2; D is undetermined. Trimming left V 4 bases short and J 0 bases short, with 9 bases between. The CDR3 spans 14 residues. CDR1 and CDR2 from the germline V gene are SGHDN and FVKESK. CDR3 sequence reads: CASSLTPSNYGYTF. The CDR3 DNA sequence: TGTGCCAGCAGCCTCACACCTTCTAACTATGGCTACACCTTC.

The rearrangement links TRBV6-1 to TRBJ1-5, with TRBD1 as a possible D gene (5 bases). The germline V and J ends were trimmed by 3 bases and 1 base, with 10 bases remaining between them. The CDR3 spans 15 residues. CDR1 is MNHNS and CDR2 is SASEGT in the germline V gene. CDR3 sequence reads: CASSDPRESNQPQHF. In DNA form, the CDR3 reads TGTGCCAGCAGTGACCCCAGGGAAAGCAATCAGCCCCAGCATTTT.

This clone was recorded once. The chain carries TRBV5-1 and TRBJ2-3, with a weak D call TRBD1 (5 bases). V dropped 3 bases and J dropped 8 bases, with 16 bases sitting between them. The CDR3 extends over 14 amino acids. Germline CDR1 reads SGHRS; CDR2 reads YFSETQ. CDR3 residues: CASSSPGSLVTQYF. CDR3 sequence (DNA): TGCGCCAGCAGCTCTCCAGGGTCATTAGTTACGCAGTATTTT.